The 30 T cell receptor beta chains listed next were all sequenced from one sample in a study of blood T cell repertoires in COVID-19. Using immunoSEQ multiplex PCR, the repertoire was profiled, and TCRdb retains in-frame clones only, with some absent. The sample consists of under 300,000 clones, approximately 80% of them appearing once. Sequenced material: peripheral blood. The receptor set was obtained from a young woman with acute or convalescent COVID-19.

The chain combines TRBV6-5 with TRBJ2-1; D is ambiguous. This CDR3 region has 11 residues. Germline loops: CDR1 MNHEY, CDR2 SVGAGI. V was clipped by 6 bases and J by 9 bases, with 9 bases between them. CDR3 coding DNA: TGTGCCAGCAGATGGAGAACTGAGCAGTTCTTC. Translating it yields CASRWRTEQFF.

The CDR3 loop is CASSLGTGGNQPQHF. The DNA of the CDR3 is TGTGCCAGCAGTCTAGGGACAGGAGGCAATCAGCCCCAGCATTTT. The genes are TRBV27 and TRBJ1-5, with 8 bases aligning to TRBD1. CDR3 length equals 15 residues. Germline-derived CDR1 and CDR2 are MNHEY and SMNVEV (reference sequence). Trimming took 5 bases from V and 2 from J; bases not matched to a gene: 5.

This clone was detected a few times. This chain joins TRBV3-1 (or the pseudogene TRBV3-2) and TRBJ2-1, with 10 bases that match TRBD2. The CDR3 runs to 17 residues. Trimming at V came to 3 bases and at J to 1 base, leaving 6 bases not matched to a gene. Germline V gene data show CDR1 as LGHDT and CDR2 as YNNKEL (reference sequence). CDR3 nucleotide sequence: TGTGCCAGCAGCCATGATAGCGGGAGGAGTTCCTACAATGAGCAGTTCTTC. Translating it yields CASSHDSGRSSYNEQFF.

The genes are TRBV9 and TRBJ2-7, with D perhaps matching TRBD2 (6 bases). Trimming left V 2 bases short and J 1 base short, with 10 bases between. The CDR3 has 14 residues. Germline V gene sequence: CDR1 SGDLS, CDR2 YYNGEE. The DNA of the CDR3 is TGTGCCAGCAGCGTTTACGCGGGATCCTACGAGCAGTACTTC. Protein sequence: CASSVYAGSYEQYF.

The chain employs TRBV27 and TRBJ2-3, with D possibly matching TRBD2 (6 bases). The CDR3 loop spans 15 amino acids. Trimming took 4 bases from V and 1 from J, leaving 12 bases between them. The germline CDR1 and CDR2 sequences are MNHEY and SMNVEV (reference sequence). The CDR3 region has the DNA TGTGCCAGCAGTTCCGGATGGGGGGGCACAGATACGCAGTATTTT. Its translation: CASSSGWGGTDTQYF.

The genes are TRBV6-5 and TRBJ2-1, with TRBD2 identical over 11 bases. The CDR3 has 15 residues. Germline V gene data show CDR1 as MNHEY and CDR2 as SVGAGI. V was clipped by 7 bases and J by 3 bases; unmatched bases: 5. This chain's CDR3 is CASTTGTSGYNEQFF. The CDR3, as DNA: TGTGCCAGCACCACCGGGACTAGCGGCTACAATGAGCAGTTCTTC.

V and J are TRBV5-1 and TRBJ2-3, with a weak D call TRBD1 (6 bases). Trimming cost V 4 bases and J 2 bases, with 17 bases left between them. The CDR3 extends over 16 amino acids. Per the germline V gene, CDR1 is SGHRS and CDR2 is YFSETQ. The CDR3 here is CASSGGGLINTDTQYF. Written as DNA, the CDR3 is TGCGCCAGCAGCGGTGGGGGCTTAATAAACACAGATACGCAGTATTTT.

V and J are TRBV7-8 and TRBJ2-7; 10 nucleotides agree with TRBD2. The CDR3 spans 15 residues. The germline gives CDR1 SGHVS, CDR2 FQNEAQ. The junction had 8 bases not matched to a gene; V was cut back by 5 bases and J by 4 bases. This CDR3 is CASSRLAGEAYEQYF. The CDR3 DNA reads TGTGCCAGCAGCCGACTAGCGGGCGAGGCTTACGAGCAGTACTTC.

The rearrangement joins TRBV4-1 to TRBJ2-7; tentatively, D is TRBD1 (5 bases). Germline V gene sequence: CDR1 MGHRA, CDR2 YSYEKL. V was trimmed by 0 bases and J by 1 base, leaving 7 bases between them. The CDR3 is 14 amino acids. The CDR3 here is CASSQEAGSYEQYF. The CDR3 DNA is TGCGCCAGCAGCCAAGAAGCAGGGTCCTACGAGCAGTACTTC.

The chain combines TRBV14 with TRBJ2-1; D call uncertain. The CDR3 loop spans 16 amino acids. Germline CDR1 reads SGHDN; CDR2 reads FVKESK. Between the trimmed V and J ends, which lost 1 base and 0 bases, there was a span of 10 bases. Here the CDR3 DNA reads TGTGCCAGCAGCCAAGTATTCTCCAGCTCCTACAATGAGCAGTTCTTC. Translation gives CASSQVFSSSYNEQFF. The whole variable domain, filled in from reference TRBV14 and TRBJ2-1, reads EAGVTQFPSHSVIEKGQTVTLRCDPISGHDNLYWYRRVMGKEIKFLLHFVKESKQDESGMPNNRFLAERTGGTYSTLKVQPAELEDSGVYFCASSQVFSSSYNEQFFGPGTRLTVL.

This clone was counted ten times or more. For the CDR3, the DNA is TGTGCCAGCAGGGAGGCCACGAATGAGCAGTTCTTC. It specifies CASREATNEQFF. The chain couples TRBV7-9 to TRBJ2-1; TRBD2 might be the D (5 bases). Germline-derived CDR1 and CDR2 are SEHNR and FQNEAQ (reference sequence). This CDR3 is built from 12 residues. V lost 6 bases to trimming and J lost 7 bases, with 10 bases between them.

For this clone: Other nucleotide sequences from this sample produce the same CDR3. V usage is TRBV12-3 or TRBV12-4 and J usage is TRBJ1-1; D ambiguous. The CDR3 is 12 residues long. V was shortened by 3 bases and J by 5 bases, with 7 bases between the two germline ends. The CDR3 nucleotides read TGTGCCAGCAGTTTTGGAGGAACTGAAGCTTTCTTT. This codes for CASSFGGTEAFF.

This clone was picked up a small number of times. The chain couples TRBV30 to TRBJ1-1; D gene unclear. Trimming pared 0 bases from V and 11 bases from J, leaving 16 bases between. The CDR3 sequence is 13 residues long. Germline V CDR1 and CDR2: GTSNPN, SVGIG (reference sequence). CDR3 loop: CAWSVSSFVGAFF. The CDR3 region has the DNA TGTGCCTGGAGTGTATCATCTTTCGTCGGGGCTTTCTTT.

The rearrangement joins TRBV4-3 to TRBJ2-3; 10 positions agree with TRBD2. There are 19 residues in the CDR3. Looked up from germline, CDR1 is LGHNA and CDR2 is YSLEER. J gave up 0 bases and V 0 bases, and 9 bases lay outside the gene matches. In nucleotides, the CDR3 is TGCGCCAGCAGCCAAGATATTGGGCTAGCGGGAGCAAGCACAGATACGCAGTATTTT. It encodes CASSQDIGLAGASTDTQYF.

In DNA, the CDR3 is TGTGCCAGCAGCTCCGACACAGGGACGTATAATTCACCCCTCCACTTT. Translation gives CASSSDTGTYNSPLHF. The chain uses TRBV7-9 and TRBJ1-6, with D possibly matching TRBD1 (6 bases). Trimming took 4 bases from V and 4 from J, leaving 14 bases between them. Per germline, CDR1 SEHNR and CDR2 FQNEAQ (reference sequence). This CDR3 spans 16 amino acids.

The CDR3 sequence is CSARTGEAFF. CDR3 nucleotides: TGCAGTGCTAGGACAGGGGAAGCTTTCTTT. The V and J genes are TRBV20-1 and TRBJ1-1; 7 bases are shared with TRBD1. The CDR3 sequence is 10 residues long. Germline-derived CDR1 and CDR2 are DFQATT and SNEGSKA (reference sequence). Germline trimming cut 3 bases from V and 8 bases from J; bases unmatched to any gene: 0.

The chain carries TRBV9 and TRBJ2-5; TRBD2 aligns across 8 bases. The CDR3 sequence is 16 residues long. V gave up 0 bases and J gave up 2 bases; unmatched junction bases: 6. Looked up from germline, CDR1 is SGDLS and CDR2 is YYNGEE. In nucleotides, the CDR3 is TGTGCCAGCAGCGTAGGGACTAGCTCGGGACAAGAGACCCAGTACTTC. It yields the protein CASSVGTSSGQETQYF.

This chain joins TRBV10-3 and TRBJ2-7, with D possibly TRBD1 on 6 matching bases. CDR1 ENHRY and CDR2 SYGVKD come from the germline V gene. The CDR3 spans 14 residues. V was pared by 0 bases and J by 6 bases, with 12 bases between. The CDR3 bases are TGTGCCATCAGTGAGTCGGCAGGGGCGAGCGAGCAGTACTTC. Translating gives CAISESAGASEQYF.

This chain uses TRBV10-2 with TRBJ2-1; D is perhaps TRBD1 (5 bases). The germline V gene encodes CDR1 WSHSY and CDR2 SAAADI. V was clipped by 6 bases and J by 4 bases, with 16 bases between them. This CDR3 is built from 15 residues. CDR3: CASRHQGPYYNEQFF. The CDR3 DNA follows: TGCGCCAGCAGACATCAGGGCCCTTATTACAATGAGCAGTTCTTC.

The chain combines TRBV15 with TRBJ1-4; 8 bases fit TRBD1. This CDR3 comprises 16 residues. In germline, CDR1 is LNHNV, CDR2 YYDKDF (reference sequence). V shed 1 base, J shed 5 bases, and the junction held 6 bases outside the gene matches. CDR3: CATSRGGDRLNEKLFF. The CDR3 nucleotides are TGTGCCACCAGCAGAGGCGGGGACAGGCTGAATGAAAAACTGTTTTTT.

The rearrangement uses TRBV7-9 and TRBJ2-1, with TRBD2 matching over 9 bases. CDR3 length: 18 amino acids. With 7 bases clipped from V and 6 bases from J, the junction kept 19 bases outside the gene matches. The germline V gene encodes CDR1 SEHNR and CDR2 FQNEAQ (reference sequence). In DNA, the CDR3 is TGTGCCAGCAAACTACGAGCTAGCGGGATAGGACTGGGCAATGAGCAGTTCTTC. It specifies CASKLRASGIGLGNEQFF.

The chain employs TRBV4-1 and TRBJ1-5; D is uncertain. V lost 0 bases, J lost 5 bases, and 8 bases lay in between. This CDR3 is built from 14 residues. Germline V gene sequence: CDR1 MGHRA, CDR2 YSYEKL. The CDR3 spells CASSQERVDQPQHF. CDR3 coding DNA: TGCGCCAGCAGCCAAGAGAGGGTCGATCAGCCCCAGCATTTT.

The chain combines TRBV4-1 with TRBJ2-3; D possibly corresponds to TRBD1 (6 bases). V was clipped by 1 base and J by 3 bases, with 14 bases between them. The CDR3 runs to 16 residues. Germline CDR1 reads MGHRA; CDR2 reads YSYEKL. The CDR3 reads CASSQGHSGVTDTQYF. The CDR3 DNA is TGCGCCAGCAGCCAAGGTCACTCAGGGGTGACAGATACGCAGTATTTT.

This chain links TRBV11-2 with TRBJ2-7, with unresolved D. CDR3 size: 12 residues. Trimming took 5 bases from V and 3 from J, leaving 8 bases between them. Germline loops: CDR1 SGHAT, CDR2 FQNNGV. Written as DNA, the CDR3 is TGTGCCAGCAGCCCCGCAGGCTACGAGCAGTACTTC. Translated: CASSPAGYEQYF.

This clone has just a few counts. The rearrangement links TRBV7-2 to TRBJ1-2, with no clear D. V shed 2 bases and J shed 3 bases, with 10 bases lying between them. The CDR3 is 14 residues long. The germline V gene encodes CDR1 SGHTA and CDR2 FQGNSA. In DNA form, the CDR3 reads TGTGCCAGCAGCTTATCGACATCTGACTATGGCTACACCTTC. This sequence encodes CASSLSTSDYGYTF.

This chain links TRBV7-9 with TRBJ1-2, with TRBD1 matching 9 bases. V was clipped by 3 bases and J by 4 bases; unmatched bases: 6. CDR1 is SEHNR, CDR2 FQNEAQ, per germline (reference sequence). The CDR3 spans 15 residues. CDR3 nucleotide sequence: TGTGCCAGCAGCTTGGGACAGGGACCCTTCTATGGCTACACCTTC. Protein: CASSLGQGPFYGYTF.

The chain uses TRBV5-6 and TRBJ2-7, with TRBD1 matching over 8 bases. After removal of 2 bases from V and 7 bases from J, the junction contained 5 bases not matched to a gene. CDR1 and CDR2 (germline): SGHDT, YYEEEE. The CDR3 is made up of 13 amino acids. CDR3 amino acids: CASSFWTGKEQYF. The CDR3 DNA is TGTGCCAGCAGCTTCTGGACAGGGAAAGAGCAGTACTTC.

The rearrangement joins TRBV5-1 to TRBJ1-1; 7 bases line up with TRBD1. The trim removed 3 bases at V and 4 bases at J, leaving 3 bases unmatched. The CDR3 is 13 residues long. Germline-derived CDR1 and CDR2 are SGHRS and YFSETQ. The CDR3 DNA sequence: TGCGCCAGCAGCTGGCAGGGGGGCACTGAAGCTTTCTTT. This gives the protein CASSWQGGTEAFF.

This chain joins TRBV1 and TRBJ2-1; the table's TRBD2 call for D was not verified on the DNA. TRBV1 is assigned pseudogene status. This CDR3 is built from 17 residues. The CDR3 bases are TGCACCAGCAGCCAAGGGCCTCACCCCGGGTCCTACAATGAGCAGTTCTTC. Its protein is CTSSQGPHPGSYNEQFF.

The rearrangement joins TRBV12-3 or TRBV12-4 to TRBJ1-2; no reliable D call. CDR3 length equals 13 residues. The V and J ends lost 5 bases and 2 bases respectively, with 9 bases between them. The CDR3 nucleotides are TGTGCCAGCAGTCCCCACCTAAACTATGGCTACACCTTC. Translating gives CASSPHLNYGYTF.